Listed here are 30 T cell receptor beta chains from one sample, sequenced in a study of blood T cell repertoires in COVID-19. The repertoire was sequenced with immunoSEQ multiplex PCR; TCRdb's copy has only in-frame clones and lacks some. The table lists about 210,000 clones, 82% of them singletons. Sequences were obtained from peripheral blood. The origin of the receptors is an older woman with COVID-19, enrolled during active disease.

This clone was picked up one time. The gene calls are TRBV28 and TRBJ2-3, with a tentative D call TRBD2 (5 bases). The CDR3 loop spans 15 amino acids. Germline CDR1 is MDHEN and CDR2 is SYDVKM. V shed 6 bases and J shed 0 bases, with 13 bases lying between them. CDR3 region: CASSLGLISTDTQYF. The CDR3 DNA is TGTGCCAGCAGCCTCGGACTGATTAGCACAGATACGCAGTATTTT.

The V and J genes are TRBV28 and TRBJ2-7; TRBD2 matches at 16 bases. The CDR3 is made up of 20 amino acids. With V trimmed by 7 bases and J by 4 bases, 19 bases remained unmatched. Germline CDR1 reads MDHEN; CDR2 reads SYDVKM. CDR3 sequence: CASTFWGGTSGRVSRYEQYF. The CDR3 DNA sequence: TGTGCCAGCACCTTCTGGGGAGGGACTAGCGGGAGGGTTTCAAGGTACGAGCAGTACTTC.

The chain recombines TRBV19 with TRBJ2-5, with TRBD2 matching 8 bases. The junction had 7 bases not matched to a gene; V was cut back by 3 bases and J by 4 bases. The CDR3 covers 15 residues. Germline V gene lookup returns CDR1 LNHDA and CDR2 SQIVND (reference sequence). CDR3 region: CASSMFSGGLETQYF. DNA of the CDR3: TGTGCCAGTAGTATGTTCAGCGGGGGTTTAGAGACCCAGTACTTC.

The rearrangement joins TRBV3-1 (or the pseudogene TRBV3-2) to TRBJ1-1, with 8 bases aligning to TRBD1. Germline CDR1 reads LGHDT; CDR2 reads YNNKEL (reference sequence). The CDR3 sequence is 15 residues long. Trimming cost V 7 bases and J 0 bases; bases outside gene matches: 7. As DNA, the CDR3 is TGTGCCAGCAAGAACAGGGGGGGACTGAACACTGAAGCTTTCTTT. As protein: CASKNRGGLNTEAFF.

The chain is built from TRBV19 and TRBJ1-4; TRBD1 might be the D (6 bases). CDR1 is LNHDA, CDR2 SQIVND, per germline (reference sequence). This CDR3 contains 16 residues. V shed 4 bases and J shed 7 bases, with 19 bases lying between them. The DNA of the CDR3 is TGTGCCAGTAGTAGACCACAGGGATCGCCGGTTGAAAAACTGTTTTTT. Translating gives CASSRPQGSPVEKLFF.

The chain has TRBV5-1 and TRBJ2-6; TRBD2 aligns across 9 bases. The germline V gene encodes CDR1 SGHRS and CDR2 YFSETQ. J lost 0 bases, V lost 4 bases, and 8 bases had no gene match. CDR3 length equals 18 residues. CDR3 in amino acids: CASSLTGTSLSGANVLTF. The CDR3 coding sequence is TGCGCCAGCAGCCTGACAGGGACTAGCCTCTCTGGGGCCAACGTCCTGACTTTC.

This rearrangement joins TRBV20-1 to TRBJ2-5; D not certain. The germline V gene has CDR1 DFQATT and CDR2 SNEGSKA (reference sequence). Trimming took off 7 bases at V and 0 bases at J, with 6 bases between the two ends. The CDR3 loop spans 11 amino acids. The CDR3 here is CSGEYQETQYF. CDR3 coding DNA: TGCAGTGGAGAGTACCAAGAGACCCAGTACTTC.

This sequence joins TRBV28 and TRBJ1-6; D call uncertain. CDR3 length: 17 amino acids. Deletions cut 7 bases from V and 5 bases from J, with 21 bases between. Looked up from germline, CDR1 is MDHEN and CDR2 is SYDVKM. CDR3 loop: CASKEVARRRNNSPLHF. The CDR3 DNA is TGTGCCAGCAAGGAGGTGGCTCGGCGGAGAAATAATTCACCCCTCCACTTT.

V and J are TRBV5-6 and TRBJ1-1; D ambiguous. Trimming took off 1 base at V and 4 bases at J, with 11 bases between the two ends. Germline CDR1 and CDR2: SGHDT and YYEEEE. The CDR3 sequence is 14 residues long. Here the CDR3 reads CASSLRGRRTEAFF. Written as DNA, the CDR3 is TGTGCCAGCAGCTTGCGAGGGAGGCGCACTGAAGCTTTCTTT.

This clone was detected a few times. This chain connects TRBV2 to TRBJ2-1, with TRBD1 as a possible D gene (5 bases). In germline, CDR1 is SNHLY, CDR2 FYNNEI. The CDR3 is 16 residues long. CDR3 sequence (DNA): TGTGCTAGATGGGGTGATGGGCAGGGATCCTACAATGAGCAGTTCTTC. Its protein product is CARWGDGQGSYNEQFF.

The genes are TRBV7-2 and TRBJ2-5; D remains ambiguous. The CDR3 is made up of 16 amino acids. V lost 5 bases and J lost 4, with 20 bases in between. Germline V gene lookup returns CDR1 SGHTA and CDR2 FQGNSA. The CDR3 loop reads CASSTLTLDGSETQYF. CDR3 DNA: TGTGCCAGCAGCACGTTGACTTTGGATGGGTCAGAGACCCAGTACTTC.

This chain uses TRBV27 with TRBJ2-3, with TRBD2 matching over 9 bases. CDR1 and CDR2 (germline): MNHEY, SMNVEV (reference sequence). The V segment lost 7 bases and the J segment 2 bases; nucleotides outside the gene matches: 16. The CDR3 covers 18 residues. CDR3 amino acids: CASTPFGGGLAVTDTQYF. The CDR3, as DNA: TGTGCCAGCACCCCTTTTGGCGGGGGACTAGCAGTCACAGATACGCAGTATTTT.

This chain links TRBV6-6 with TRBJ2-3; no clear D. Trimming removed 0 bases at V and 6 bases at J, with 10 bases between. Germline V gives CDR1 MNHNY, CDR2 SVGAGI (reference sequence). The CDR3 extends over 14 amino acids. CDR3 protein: CASSYSPPQDTQYF. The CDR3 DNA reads TGTGCCAGCAGTTACTCACCCCCACAGGATACGCAGTATTTT.

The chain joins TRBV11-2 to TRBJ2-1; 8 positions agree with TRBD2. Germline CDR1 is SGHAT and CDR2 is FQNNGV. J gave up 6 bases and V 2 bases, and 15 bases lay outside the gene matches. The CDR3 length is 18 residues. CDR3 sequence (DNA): TGTGCCAGCAGCTTACGGGTTGCGACAGGACTAGCATCCAATGAGCAGTTCTTC. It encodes CASSLRVATGLASNEQFF. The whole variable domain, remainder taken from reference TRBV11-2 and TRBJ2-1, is EAGVAQSPRYKIIEKRQSVAFWCNPISGHATLYWYQQILGQGPKLLIQFQNNGVVDDSQLPKDRFSAERLKGVDSTLKIQPAKLEDSAVYLCASSLRVATGLASNEQFFGPGTRLTVL.

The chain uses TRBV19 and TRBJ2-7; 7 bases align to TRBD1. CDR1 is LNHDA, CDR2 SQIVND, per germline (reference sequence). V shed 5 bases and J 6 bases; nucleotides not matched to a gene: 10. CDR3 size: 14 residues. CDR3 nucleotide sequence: TGTGCCAGTAGTTCGGGACAGCGAAGTACCGAGCAGTACTTC. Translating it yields CASSSGQRSTEQYF.

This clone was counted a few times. As DNA, the CDR3 is TGTGCCAGCAGAAAAATCGGGGGTATAAACTATGGCTACACCTTC. As protein: CASRKIGGINYGYTF. The chain has TRBV27 and TRBJ1-2; tentatively, D is TRBD1 (5 bases). In germline, CDR1 is MNHEY, CDR2 SMNVEV (reference sequence). V lost 6 bases and J lost 2, with 16 bases in between. This CDR3 spans 15 amino acids.

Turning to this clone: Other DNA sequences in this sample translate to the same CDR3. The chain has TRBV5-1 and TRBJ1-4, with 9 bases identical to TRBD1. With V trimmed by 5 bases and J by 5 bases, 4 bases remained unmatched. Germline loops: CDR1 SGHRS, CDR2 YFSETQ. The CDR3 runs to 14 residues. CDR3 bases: TGCGCCAGCAGTCCCGGGACAGGGAATGAAAAACTGTTTTTT. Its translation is CASSPGTGNEKLFF.

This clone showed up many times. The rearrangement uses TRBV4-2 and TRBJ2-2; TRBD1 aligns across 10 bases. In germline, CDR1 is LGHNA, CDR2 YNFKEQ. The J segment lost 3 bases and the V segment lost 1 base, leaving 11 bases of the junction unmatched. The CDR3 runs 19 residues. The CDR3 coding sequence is TGTGCCAGCAGCCAAGGCCGGGACAGGGGATTAGTGGACACCGGGGAGCTGTTTTTT. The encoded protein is CASSQGRDRGLVDTGELFF.

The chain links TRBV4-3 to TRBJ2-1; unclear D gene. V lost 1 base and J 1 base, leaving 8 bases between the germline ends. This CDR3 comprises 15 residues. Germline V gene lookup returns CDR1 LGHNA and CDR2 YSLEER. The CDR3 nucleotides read TGCGCCAGCAGCCAAGGTCCCAGGTCCTACAATGAGCAGTTCTTC. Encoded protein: CASSQGPRSYNEQFF.

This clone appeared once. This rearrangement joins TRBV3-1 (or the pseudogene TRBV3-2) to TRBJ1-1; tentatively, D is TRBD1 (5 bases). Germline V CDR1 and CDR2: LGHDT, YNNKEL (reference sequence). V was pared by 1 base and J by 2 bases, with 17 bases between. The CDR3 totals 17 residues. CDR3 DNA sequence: TGTGCCAGCAGCCAAGGGTTTGGGGCCCCCCTCAACACTGAAGCTTTCTTT. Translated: CASSQGFGAPLNTEAFF.

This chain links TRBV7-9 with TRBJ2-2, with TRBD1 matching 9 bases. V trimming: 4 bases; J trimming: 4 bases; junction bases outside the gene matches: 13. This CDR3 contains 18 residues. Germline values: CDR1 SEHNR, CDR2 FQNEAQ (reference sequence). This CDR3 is CASSSPGAQGAFTGELFF. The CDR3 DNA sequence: TGTGCCAGCAGCTCCCCTGGCGCACAGGGGGCCTTCACCGGGGAGCTGTTTTTT.

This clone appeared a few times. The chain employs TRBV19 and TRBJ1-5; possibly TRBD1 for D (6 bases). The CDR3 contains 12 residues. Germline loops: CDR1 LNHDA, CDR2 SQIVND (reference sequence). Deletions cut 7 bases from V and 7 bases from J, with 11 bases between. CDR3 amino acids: CASTPGDQPQHF. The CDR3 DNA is TGTGCCAGTACCCCAGGGGACCAGCCCCAGCATTTT.

CDR3 DNA sequence: TGTGCCAGCAGCTTGGGAGGGAGGGCCCAAGAGACCCAGTACTTC. Protein: CASSLGGRAQETQYF. The J gene is TRBJ2-5, the V gene TRBV11-2, with 7 bases aligning to TRBD2. CDR3 length: 15 amino acids. Germline-derived CDR1 and CDR2 are SGHAT and FQNNGV. Trimming cost V 3 bases and J 1 base; bases outside gene matches: 5.

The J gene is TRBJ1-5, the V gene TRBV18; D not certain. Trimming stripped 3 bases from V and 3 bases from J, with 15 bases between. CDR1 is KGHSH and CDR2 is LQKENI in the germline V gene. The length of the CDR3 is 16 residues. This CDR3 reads CASSPSSRSYNQPQHF. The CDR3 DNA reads TGTGCCAGCTCACCCTCTAGTAGGTCTTACAATCAGCCCCAGCATTTT.

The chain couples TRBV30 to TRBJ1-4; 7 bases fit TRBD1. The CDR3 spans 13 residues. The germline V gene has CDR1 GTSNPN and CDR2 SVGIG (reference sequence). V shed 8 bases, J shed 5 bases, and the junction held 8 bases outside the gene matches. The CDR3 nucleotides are TGTGCCACCTCGGACAGGAAAAATGAAAAACTGTTTTTT. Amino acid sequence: CATSDRKNEKLFF.

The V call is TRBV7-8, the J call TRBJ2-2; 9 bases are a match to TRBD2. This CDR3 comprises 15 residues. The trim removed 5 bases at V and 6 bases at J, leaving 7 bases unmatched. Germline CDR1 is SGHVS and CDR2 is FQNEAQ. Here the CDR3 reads CASSPGLALSGELFF. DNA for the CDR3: TGTGCCAGCAGCCCGGGACTAGCACTCTCCGGGGAGCTGTTTTTT.

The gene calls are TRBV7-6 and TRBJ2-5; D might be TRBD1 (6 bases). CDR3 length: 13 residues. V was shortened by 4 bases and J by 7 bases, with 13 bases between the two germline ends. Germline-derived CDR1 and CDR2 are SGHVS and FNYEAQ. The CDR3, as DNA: TGTGCCAGCAGCTCGGACAGCTACGGGACCCAGTACTTC. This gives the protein CASSSDSYGTQYF.

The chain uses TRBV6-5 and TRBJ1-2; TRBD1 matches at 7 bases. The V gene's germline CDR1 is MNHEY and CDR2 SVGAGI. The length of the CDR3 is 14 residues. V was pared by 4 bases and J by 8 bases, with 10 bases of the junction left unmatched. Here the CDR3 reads CASSSDREAYGYTF. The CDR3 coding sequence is TGTGCCAGCAGTTCCGACAGGGAAGCCTACGGCTACACCTTC.

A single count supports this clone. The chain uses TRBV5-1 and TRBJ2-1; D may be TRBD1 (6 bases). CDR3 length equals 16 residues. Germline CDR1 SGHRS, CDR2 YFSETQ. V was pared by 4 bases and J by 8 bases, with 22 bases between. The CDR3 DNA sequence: TGCGCCAGCAGCGCCACAGGGCTCGTCGTTGTAGATGAGCAGTTCTTC. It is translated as CASSATGLVVVDEQFF.

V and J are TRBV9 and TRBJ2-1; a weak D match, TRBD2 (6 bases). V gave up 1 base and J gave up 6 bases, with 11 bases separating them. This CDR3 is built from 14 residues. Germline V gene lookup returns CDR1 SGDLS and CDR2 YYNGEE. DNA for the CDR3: TGTGCCAGCAGCGTACGGGCGGGATTCAATGAGCAGTTCTTC. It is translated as CASSVRAGFNEQFF.